This T cell receptor (beta chain) is from a study of monozygotic twins with inflammatory bowel disease. Study-level findings and limits: Variability in patient repertoires may have come partly from differing immunosuppressive treatments.

CDR3 length equals 15 residues. CDR1 and CDR2 from the germline V gene are MGHRA and YSYEKL. After re-calling the 5' RACE reads, TCRdb lists one entry per CDR3 protein, DNA absent. This sample's table has around 450,000 distinct CDR3 sequences. Each donor supplied around 2.5 ml of blood. On this clonotype itself: Its antigen is still unknown.

The TCR sequence derives from a human donor with ulcerative colitis or Crohn's disease, or a healthy co-twin of an affected twin (not recorded which). The genes are TRBV4-1 and TRBJ2-1; TCRdb calls TRBD1, which cannot be checked without DNA. The sample was blood. The CDR3 spells CASSQGTVGLGEQFF.